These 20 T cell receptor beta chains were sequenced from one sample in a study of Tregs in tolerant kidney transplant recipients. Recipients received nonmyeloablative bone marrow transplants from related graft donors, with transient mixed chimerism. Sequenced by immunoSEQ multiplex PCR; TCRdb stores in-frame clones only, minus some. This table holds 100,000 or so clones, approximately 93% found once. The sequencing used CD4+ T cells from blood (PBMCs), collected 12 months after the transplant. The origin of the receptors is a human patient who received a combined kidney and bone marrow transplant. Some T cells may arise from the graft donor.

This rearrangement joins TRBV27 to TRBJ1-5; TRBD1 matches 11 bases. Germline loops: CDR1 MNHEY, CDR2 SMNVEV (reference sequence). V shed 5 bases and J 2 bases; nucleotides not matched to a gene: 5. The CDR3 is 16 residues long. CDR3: CASSAGTGGGNQPQHF. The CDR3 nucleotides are TGTGCCAGCAGTGCGGGGACAGGGGGTGGCAATCAGCCCCAGCATTTT.

CDR3 in amino acids: CSAAGVGELFF. DNA for the CDR3: TGCAGTGCTGCGGGAGTCGGGGAGCTGTTTTTT. V and J are TRBV20-1 and TRBJ2-2, with 7 nucleotides matching TRBD2. Germline values: CDR1 DFQATT, CDR2 SNEGSKA (reference sequence). CDR3 size: 11 residues. J gave up 7 bases and V 5 bases, and 1 base lay outside the gene matches.

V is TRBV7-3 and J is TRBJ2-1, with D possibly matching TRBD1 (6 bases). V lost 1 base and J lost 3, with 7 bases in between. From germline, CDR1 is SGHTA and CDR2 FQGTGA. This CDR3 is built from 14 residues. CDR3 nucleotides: TGTGCCAGCAGCTTAATCAGGGGCTACAATGAGCAGTTCTTC. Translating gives CASSLIRGYNEQFF.

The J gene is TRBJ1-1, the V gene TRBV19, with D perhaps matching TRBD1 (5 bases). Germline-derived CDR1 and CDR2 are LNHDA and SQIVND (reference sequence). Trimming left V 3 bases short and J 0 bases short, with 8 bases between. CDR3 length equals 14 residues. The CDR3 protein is CASSIQGLNTEAFF. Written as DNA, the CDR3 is TGTGCCAGTAGTATTCAGGGATTGAACACTGAAGCTTTCTTT.

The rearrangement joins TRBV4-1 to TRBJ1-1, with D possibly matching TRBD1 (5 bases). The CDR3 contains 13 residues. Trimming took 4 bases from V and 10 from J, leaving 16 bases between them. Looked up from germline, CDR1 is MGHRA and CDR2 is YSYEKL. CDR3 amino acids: CASSPGSRRGAFF. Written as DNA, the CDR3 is TGCGCCAGCAGCCCCGGGTCGCGGAGGGGAGCTTTCTTT.

The CDR3 DNA sequence: TGCAGCGTTGAATTATATCCCGGGGGCACAGATACGCAGTATTTT. Its translation is CSVELYPGGTDTQYF. The rearrangement uses TRBV29-1 and TRBJ2-3; D is possibly TRBD2 (5 bases). The germline CDR1 and CDR2 sequences are SQVTM and ANQGSEA. The CDR3 loop spans 15 amino acids. Trimming stripped 2 bases from V and 1 base from J, with 13 bases between.

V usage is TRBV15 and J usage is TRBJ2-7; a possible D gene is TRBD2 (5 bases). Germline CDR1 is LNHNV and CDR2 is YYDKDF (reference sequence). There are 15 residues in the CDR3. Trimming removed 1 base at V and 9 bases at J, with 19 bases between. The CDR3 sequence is CATSRGEDSRLRQYF. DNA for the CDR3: TGTGCCACCAGCAGAGGTGAGGACTCCCGGTTACGGCAGTACTTC.

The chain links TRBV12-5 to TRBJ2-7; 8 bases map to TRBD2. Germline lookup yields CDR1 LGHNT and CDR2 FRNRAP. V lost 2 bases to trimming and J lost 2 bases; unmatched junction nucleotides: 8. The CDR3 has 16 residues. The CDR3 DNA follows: TGTGCTAGTGGTTTGTACCCCGCGGGAGGACCCTACGAGCAGTACTTC. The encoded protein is CASGLYPAGGPYEQYF.

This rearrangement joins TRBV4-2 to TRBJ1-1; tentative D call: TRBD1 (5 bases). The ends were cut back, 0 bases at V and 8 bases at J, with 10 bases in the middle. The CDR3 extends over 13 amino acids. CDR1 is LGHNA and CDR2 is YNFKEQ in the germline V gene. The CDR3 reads CASSQEGAGEAFF. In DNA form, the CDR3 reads TGTGCCAGCAGCCAAGAAGGTGCAGGGGAAGCTTTCTTT.

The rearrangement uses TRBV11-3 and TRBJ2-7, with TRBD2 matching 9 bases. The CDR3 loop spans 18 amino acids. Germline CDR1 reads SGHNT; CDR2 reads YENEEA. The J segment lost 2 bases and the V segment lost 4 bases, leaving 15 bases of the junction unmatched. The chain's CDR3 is CASSSAKGLAGPTYEQYF. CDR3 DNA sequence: TGTGCCAGCAGCTCGGCAAAGGGGCTAGCGGGACCGACCTACGAGCAGTACTTC.

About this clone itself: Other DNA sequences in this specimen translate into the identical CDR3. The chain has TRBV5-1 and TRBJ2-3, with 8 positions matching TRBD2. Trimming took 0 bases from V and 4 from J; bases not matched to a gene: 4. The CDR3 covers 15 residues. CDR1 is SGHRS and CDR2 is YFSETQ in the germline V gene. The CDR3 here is CASSLGAGGPDTQYF. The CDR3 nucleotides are TGCGCCAGCAGCTTGGGGGCGGGGGGCCCAGATACGCAGTATTTT.

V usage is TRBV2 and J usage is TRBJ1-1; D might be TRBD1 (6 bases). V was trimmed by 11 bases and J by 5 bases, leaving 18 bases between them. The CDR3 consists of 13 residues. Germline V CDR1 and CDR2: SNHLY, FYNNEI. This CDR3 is CAGSTGRGTEAFF. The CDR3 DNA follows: TGTGCCGGCTCTACAGGGAGGGGAACTGAAGCTTTCTTT.

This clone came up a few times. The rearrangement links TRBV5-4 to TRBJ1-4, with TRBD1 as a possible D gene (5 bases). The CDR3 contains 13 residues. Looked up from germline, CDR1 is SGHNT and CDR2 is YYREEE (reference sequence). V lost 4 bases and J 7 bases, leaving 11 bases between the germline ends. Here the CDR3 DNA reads TGTGCCAGCAGCCGGTTCGGGGGTGAAAAACTGTTTTTT. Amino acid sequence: CASSRFGGEKLFF.

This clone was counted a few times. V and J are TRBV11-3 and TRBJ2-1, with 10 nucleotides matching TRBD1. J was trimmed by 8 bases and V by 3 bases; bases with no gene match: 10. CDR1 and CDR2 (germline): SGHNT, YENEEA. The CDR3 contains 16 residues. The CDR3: CASSFLGGQGRYEQFF. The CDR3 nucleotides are TGTGCCAGCAGCTTCCTCGGGGGACAGGGGAGGTATGAGCAGTTCTTC.

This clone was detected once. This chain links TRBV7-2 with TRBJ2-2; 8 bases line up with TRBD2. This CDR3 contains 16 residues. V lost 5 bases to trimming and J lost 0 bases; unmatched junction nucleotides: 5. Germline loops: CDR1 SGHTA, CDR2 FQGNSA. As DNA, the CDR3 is TGTGCCAGCAGCCCCTGGACTAGCTCGAACACCGGGGAGCTGTTTTTT. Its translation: CASSPWTSSNTGELFF.

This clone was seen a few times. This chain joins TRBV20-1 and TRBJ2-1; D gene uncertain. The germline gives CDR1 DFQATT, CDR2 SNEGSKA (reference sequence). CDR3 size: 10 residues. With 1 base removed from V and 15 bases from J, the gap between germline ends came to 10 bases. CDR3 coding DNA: TGCAGTGCTAGAGCCGGTGGTCTGTTCTTC. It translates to CSARAGGLFF.

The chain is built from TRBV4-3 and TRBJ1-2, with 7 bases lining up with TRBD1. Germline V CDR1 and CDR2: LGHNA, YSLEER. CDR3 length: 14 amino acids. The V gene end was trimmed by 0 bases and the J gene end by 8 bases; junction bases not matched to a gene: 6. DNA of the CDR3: TGCGCCAGCAGCCAAGAAGAGGCAGGGGGAGGCTACACCTTC. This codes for CASSQEEAGGGYTF.

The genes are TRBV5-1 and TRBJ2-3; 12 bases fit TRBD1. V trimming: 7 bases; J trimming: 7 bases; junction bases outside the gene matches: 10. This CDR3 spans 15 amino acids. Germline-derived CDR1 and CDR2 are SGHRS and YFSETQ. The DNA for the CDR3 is TGCGCCAGCGTGGGGCTTGGGACAGGGGGCTATACGCAGTATTTT. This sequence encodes CASVGLGTGGYTQYF.

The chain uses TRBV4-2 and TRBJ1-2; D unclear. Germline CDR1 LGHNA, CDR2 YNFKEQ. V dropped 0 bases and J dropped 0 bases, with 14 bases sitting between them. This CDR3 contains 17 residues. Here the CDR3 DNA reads TGTGCCAGCAGCCAAGATAGAAGGAGTTTTGCTAACTATGGCTACACCTTC. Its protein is CASSQDRRSFANYGYTF.

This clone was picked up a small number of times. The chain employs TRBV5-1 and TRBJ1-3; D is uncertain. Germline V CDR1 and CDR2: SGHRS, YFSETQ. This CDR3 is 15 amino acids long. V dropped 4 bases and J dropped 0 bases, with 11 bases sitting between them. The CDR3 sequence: CASSEAQSSGNTIYF. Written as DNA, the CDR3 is TGCGCCAGCAGCGAAGCACAGAGCTCTGGAAACACCATATATTTT.